Shown below are 7 T cell receptor beta chains from a single sample sequenced in a study of blood T cell repertoires in COVID-19. The repertoire was sequenced with immunoSEQ multiplex PCR; TCRdb's copy has only in-frame clones and lacks some. The repertoire holds a few hundred thousand clones, with approximately 82% as singletons. The sequenced material came from peripheral blood. These receptor sequences come from a man younger than 45 who had recovered from COVID-19.

The gene calls are TRBV11-2 and TRBJ2-5; no clear D gene. The length of the CDR3 is 17 residues. Germline CDR1 SGHAT, CDR2 FQNNGV. V lost 0 bases to trimming and J lost 0 bases, with 14 bases between them. The CDR3 region has the DNA TGTGCCAGCAGCTTAGATTTTCCGGGTACCAACCAAGAGACCCAGTACTTC. Protein product: CASSLDFPGTNQETQYF.

The genes are TRBV19 and TRBJ2-1, with a weak D call TRBD1 (6 bases). CDR1 and CDR2 from the germline V gene are LNHDA and SQIVND (reference sequence). V was cut by 7 bases and J by 2 bases, with 12 bases left in between. This CDR3 contains 14 residues. This CDR3 reads CASKTGQTYNEQFF. The CDR3 DNA follows: TGTGCCAGTAAAACGGGACAAACCTACAATGAGCAGTTCTTC.

V and J are TRBV25-1 and TRBJ1-6; D is perhaps TRBD1 (5 bases). Germline values: CDR1 MGHDK, CDR2 SYGVNS. The CDR3 totals 15 residues. Between the trimmed V and J ends, which lost 3 bases and 10 bases, there was a span of 16 bases. CDR3 protein: CASSDAVGGGSPLHF. CDR3 coding DNA: TGTGCCAGCAGTGATGCTGTGGGGGGTGGGTCACCCCTCCACTTT.

J is TRBJ1-2 and V is TRBV10-2; 7 bases map to TRBD1. The J segment lost 8 bases and the V segment lost 2 bases, leaving 8 bases of the junction unmatched. Per the germline V gene, CDR1 is WSHSY and CDR2 is SAAADI. The CDR3 runs 14 residues. The CDR3 loop is CASSEAGTVEGYTF. CDR3 sequence (DNA): TGCGCCAGCAGTGAGGCCGGGACAGTAGAAGGCTACACCTTC.

This rearrangement joins TRBV2 to TRBJ2-1; 10 nucleotides match TRBD2. The trim removed 2 bases at V and 5 bases at J, leaving 3 bases unmatched. Germline V gene lookup returns CDR1 SNHLY and CDR2 FYNNEI. This CDR3 contains 15 residues. For the CDR3, the DNA is TGTGCCAGCAGTGAATCTAGCGGGGGAGACAATGAGCAGTTCTTC. Translating gives CASSESSGGDNEQFF.

V is TRBV15 and J is TRBJ2-3; 9 bases are shared with TRBD2. CDR1 and CDR2 from the germline V gene are LNHNV and YYDKDF (reference sequence). The CDR3 has 15 residues. V lost 1 base and J lost 4; bases outside the gene matches: 3. CDR3 sequence (DNA): TGTGCCACCAGCAGAGTAGCGGGAGTAGCAGATACGCAGTATTTT. This encodes CATSRVAGVADTQYF. The full variable domain, completed using reference TRBV15 and TRBJ2-3, is DAMVIQNPRYQVTQFGKPVTLSCSQTLNHNVMYWYQQKSSQAPKLLFHYYDKDFNNEADTPDNFQSRRPNTSFCFLDIRSPGLGDTAMYLCATSRVAGVADTQYFGPGTRLTVL.

This sequence joins TRBV9 and TRBJ2-5; tentative D call: TRBD2 (7 bases). Deletions cut 0 bases from V and 9 bases from J, with 9 bases between. The length of the CDR3 is 12 residues. CDR1 and CDR2 (germline): SGDLS, YYNGEE. The chain's CDR3 is CASSVVGGAQYF. In nucleotides, the CDR3 is TGTGCCAGCAGCGTAGTAGGGGGGGCCCAGTACTTC.